The text below deals with one TCR beta chain. Its antigen remains undetermined. There are no base qualities to consult, and no much larger clone falls within one base. The entire isolated RNA was reverse transcribed using the High Capacity cDNA Reverse Transcription Kit, and thus expressed TCRB transcripts were sequenced. Deep immunoSEQ sequencing was applied to naive, central memory and regulatory T cell samples, giving an average of about 3.57 million total reads per sample. Sorted cells were lysed in RLT buffer, and RNA was extracted using DNase-treated RNeasy Micro or Mini kits according to cell number. Each cell subset was processed separately to prevent cross-contamination, with patient and healthy donor samples processed together. Using the immunoSEQ multiplex PCR, TCRB sequences were amplified from cDNA into 87-bp fragments spanning the CDR3 region. Amplicons were sequenced on the Illumina HiSeq platform. In the authors' own workflow: PCR bias was corrected computationally using synthetic template baselines, and reads within Hamming distance 2 were collapsed, with unmergeable singletons discarded. Reads were aligned against IMGT to assign V, D and J genes, CDR3 length and insertions or deletions at six rearrangement sites. Within each subset, clonotype counts were normalized to the number of sorted cells before true diversity and Gini coefficients were calculated with the tcR R package. The overlap coefficient, calculated on TCRB nucleotide sequences, was used to quantify repertoire sharing. As a proxy for the pre-selection repertoire, out-of-frame TCRB sequences from naive cells were analyzed. Imported from immuneACCESS, the table was reduced by TCRdb to in-frame sequences with V and J called. These copies leave out some clones; in studies compared against another copy, an unresolved V gene accounts for under half, and the cause of the remainder is not known. V and J calls and clone size come straight from that table; D and trimming were deduced from the DNA. Recorded for this sample are roughly 340,000 clones; around an eighth of them occurred a single time. The ten largest clonotypes hold approximately 0.016% of the sample.

This sample is drawn from a study of beta chain features in type 1 diabetes (dated by TCRdb to the late 2010s). At the level of the whole study: Mean age, gender distribution, total cell number and subset yield did not differ between patients and healthy donors. Across all samples, around 100 million sorted cells were examined, and cell number per subset correlated strongly with RNA yield. Regulatory and stem cell-like memory subsets were obtained from only 8 patients and roughly 8 healthy donors, while naive and central memory subsets were obtained from all 28 donors. In the study, TCRB repertoires of sorted circulating CD4+ T cell subsets from recently diagnosed type 1 diabetes patients were compared with those of matched healthy donors. General study outcomes and caveats: At VDJ recombination sites, patients with type 1 diabetes made fewer insertions and deleted more nucleotides, a pattern implying thymic rearrangement abnormalities. The naive, central memory and regulatory TCRB repertoires appeared to resemble one another more closely among patients than among healthy donors. Type 1 diabetes patients showed a moderate but significant shortening of TCRB CDR3 length in all four CD4+ subsets. PCR may preferentially amplify shorter templates, but because patient and control samples were amplified and corrected together, any resulting skew would affect both groups equally. HLA sub-analyses involved small numbers of individuals, so any influence of HLA type on TCRB rearrangement remained unresolved. Sequencing cDNA rather than genomic DNA could over-represent highly expressing activated cells, although activation and CD3 levels did not differ between groups.

Each donor gave one peripheral blood draw, averaging approximately 0.11 L, which was collected into heparinised tubes. A BD FACSAria II and a panel including CD45RO, CCR7, CD25, CD127, CD95 and CD27 were used to sort naive, central memory, regulatory and stem cell-like memory CD4+ T cells. Purity was above 98% for every sorted population. PBMCs were isolated right away by Lymphoprep density gradient centrifugation and were stained directly, without culture. To minimize batch effects, samples were stained and sorted in pairs, one healthy donor with one patient per experiment. This clonotype originated in a woman between 18 and 29 years old with type 1 diabetes. The sequencing input was naive CD4+ T cells from blood. The cell subset or site tag for this specimen amounts to: true naive CD4+ T cells.

The DNA sequence reads TGTGCCAGCAGTTCCCTACTCGAGACTGAAGCTTTCTTT. Its amino acids are CASSSLLETEAFF. The sequence links TRBV27 to TRBJ1-1, with an unclear D gene assignment. V and J lose 4 bases and 5 bases, and a span of 11 bases separates them. CDR3 length: 13 amino acids, cysteine to phenylalanine. Only CDR3 DNA remains: 39 bases, in frame from the first base. Per the germline V gene (reference sequence), MNHEY is the CDR1 and SMNVEV is the CDR2.